This is a list of T cell receptor beta chains from one sample in a study of graft-versus-host responses after intestinal transplantation. This table comes from immunoSEQ multiplex PCR, and its TCRdb copy is limited to in-frame clones, with some not included. The sample yields some 120,000 clones, just under 95% seen once. Their cognate antigens are unknown. Sequencing was performed on unstimulated CD8+ T cells sorted from spleen or lymph node cells, taken before transplant. These receptors were obtained from a human donor who was the organ donor for an intestinal transplant. Each CDR3 is given with its conserved first and last residue. Fields, in order: V gene, J gene, clone size, D gene, CDR3 DNA, CDR3 protein. A D gene is named only where the DNA matches it firmly. Part of the rows lack a size; the others show once, few, many or a class for expanded clones.

>TRBV7-9|TRBJ2-7|.|TRBD1
TGTGCCAGCAGCTCGCCGGGACAGGGAATTCTGGAGCAGTACTTC
CASSSPGQGILEQYF
>TRBV7-9|TRBJ1-2|.|.
TGTGCCAGCAGCTTAGCGGGGGGCGACCATGGCTACACCTTC
CASSLAGGDHGYTF
>TRBV7-3|TRBJ2-3|.|TRBD1
TGTGCCAGCAGCCTGACAGGGTACACAGATACGCAGTATTTT
CASSLTGYTDTQYF
>TRBV27|TRBJ2-7|.|.
TGTGCCAGCAGTTTATCCCAGGATCCGGGCGAGCAGTACTTC
CASSLSQDPGEQYF
>TRBV6-6|TRBJ2-1|.|TRBD2
TGTGCCAGCAGTGGGACTAGCGGGAGTTCGGATGAGCAGTTCTTC
CASSGTSGSSDEQFF
>TRBV5-4|TRBJ1-2|.|TRBD1
TGTGCCAGCAGCTGGACAGGGGTTTCAGATGGCTACACCTTC
CASSWTGVSDGYTF
>TRBV6-5|TRBJ2-7|.|.
TGTGCCAGCAGTTACTCGAGCACCCTCTACGAGCAGTACTTC
CASSYSSTLYEQYF
>TRBV30|TRBJ2-7|once|.
TGTGCCTGGAGTGTAGCGTTTGGATACGAGCAGTACTTC
CAWSVAFGYEQYF
>TRBV7-2|TRBJ1-1|.|.
TGTGCCAGCACACTAAGGGTTGAAGCTTTCTTT
CASTLRVEAFF
>TRBV29-1|TRBJ2-7|.|TRBD1
TGCAGTGTTCTGTTGACAGGGGGCTACGAGCAGTACTTC
CSVLLTGGYEQYF
>TRBV11-2|TRBJ2-7|.|TRBD1
TGTGCCAGCAGCTTAATTGACAGCGGGACAGGGATGCCCTACGAGCAGTACTTC
CASSLIDSGTGMPYEQYF
>TRBV2|TRBJ2-7|.|.
TGTGCCACAGGACAGTCACCCAACGAGCAGTACTTC
CATGQSPNEQYF
>TRBV27|TRBJ2-7|.|.
TGTGCCATCCTTTGCAGGGTAGGGACCTACGAGCAGTACTTC
CAILCRVGTYEQYF
>TRBV28|TRBJ2-7|.|.
TGTGCCAGCAATCCGGGACTGGATTACGAGCAGTACTTC
CASNPGLDYEQYF
>TRBV11-2|TRBJ1-5|.|.
TGTGCCAGCAGCTACGGGGCTGGCAATCAGCCCCAGCATTTT
CASSYGAGNQPQHF
>TRBV28|TRBJ1-1|.|TRBD1
TGTGCCAGCAGTTTATATGGGACAGGGGGGCTTGACACTGAAGCTTTCTTT
CASSLYGTGGLDTEAFF
>TRBV27|TRBJ2-7|.|.
TGTGCCAGCAGTTCGACCTCCGGGGCCAAGGACGAGCAGTACTTC
CASSSTSGAKDEQYF
>TRBV4-1|TRBJ1-2|.|.
TGCGCCAGCAGCCAAGAATGGCAGGGGATTGCGCATGGCTACACCTTC
CASSQEWQGIAHGYTF
>TRBV9|TRBJ2-1|.|.
TGTGCCAGCAGCGTTGCTCAGGGCCCTCCGATCTTC
CASSVAQGPPIF
>TRBV7-2|TRBJ2-1|.|TRBD2
TGTGCCAGCAGCCCGCCCGGGACTAGCGGGATGAATGAGCAGTTCTTC
CASSPPGTSGMNEQFF
>TRBV15|TRBJ1-3|.|.
TGTGCCACCAGCAGAGATGGGCAGGGAAACACCATATATTTT
CATSRDGQGNTIYF
>TRBV9|TRBJ1-2|.|.
TGTGCCAGCAGCGTAGATAACTATGGCTACACCTTC
CASSVDNYGYTF
>TRBV29-1|TRBJ2-5|.|.
TGCAGCGTTGCTGGCGCGTGGGAGACCCAGTACTTC
CSVAGAWETQYF
>TRBV29-1|TRBJ2-5|.|TRBD2
TGCAGCGTTGTAAGCGGGAGGGCCTCAGAGACCCAGTACTTC
CSVVSGRASETQYF
>TRBV5-1|TRBJ2-7|.|.
TGCGCCAGCAGCTTGGGACAGGCATCCTACGAGCAGTACTTC
CASSLGQASYEQYF
>TRBV28|TRBJ2-3|.|TRBD2
TGTGCCAGCAGCTTCCCCGGGGGGGGGAGTGTTACGCAGTATTTT
CASSFPGGGSVTQYF
>TRBV2|TRBJ2-2|.|.
TGTGCCAGCACAGGGGACGGGGAGCTGTTTTTT
CASTGDGELFF
>TRBV13|TRBJ2-2|.|.
TGTGCCAGCAGCCGCGGGCATAATGGGGAGCTGTTTTTT
CASSRGHNGELFF
>TRBV11-2|TRBJ1-1|.|TRBD1
TGTGCCAGCAGCCCGTACCGACAGGGGTTGAACACTGAAGCTTTCTTT
CASSPYRQGLNTEAFF
>TRBV2|TRBJ2-7|.|TRBD2
TGTGCCAGCAGTTTTGGGACTAGCGGGAGCATCTACGAGCAGTACTTC
CASSFGTSGSIYEQYF
>TRBV29-1|TRBJ2-7|.|TRBD1
TGCAGCGTATCAATGACAGGGACAGGGGGCGAGCAGTACTTC
CSVSMTGTGGEQYF
>TRBV28|TRBJ2-7|.|TRBD1
TGTGCCAGCAGTCTACCTCGACAGGGAAGGAGAACCTACGAGCAGTACTTC
CASSLPRQGRRTYEQYF
>TRBV28|TRBJ2-2|.|.
TGTGCCAGCAGTTTAGGGACCGGGACACCGAACACCGGGGAGCTGTTTTTT
CASSLGTGTPNTGELFF
>TRBV4-1|TRBJ2-1|.|TRBD2
TGCGCCAGCAGCCAGACTAGCGGGAGAGTGAATGAGCAGTTCTTC
CASSQTSGRVNEQFF
>TRBV5-1|TRBJ1-1|.|TRBD1
TGCGCCAGCAGCATAGGACAGGGGGGCACTGAAGCTTTCTTT
CASSIGQGGTEAFF
>TRBV7-9|TRBJ1-2|.|TRBD1
TGTGCCAGCAGCCGGGGGTCATCCCGGACAGGGGGCAAGAACTATGGCTACACCTTC
CASSRGSSRTGGKNYGYTF
>TRBV5-1|TRBJ2-7|.|.
TGCGCCAGCAGCCGCGAGGGGTCTGACGAGCAGTACTTC
CASSREGSDEQYF